A single sample is the source of the 32 T cell receptor beta chains below, sequenced in a study of human T cells and chemical hapten exposure. The time point was: patch test 3, about 24 weeks after DPC sensitization. Specified treatment: therapeutic diphenylcyclopropenone sensitization with weekly scalp DPC. In TCRdb, the RACE reads were re-called with MiXCR into one record per CDR3 protein. The repertoire includes 85,000 to 100,000 distinct CDR3 sequences, roughly 27% of them detected once, and approximately 10% sits in the top ten. The sample was whole blood, taken in connection with sensitization to the hapten diphenylcyclopropenone (DPC). The source of these receptors is a middle-aged man with alopecia areata. Some clones in this sample may be carry-over from other donors' samples.

This clonotype showed up many times. The V and J genes are TRBV12-3 or TRBV12-4 and TRBJ2-1; 8 bases match TRBD2. CDR3 length equals 15 residues. The ends lost 3 bases at V and 7 bases at J; junction bases unmatched: 8. CDR3 nucleotides: TGTGCCAGCAGTTTGCCTCTGGGACTAGTAAATGAGCAGTTCTTC. It is translated as CASSLPLGLVNEQFF.

The V gene is TRBV6-1, the J gene TRBJ1-5; TRBD1 aligns across 8 bases. Germline V gives CDR1 MNHNS, CDR2 SASEGT. This CDR3 is 17 amino acids long. J lost 5 bases, V lost 4 bases, and 13 bases had no gene match. Written as DNA, the CDR3 is TGTGCCAGCAGTGCCCGCCTAGGGACAGGTCGGGATCAGCCCCAGCATTTT. Amino acid sequence: CASSARLGTGRDQPQHF.

This chain links TRBV28 with TRBJ1-5, with TRBD1 matching over 10 bases. The CDR3 has 18 residues. The junction had 12 bases not matched to a gene; V was cut back by 1 base and J by 6 bases. From germline, CDR1 is MDHEN and CDR2 SYDVKM. The CDR3 spells CASSLYNLRQGASQPQHF. The CDR3 coding sequence is TGTGCCAGCAGTTTATATAATCTACGACAGGGGGCTTCTCAGCCCCAGCATTTT.

This clonotype has just a few counts. The V gene is TRBV28, the J gene TRBJ2-1; D is ambiguous. The germline V gene has CDR1 MDHEN and CDR2 SYDVKM. Trimming cost V 6 bases and J 2 bases, with 8 bases left between them. This CDR3 has 13 residues. CDR3 protein: CASSPVPYNEQFF. DNA of the CDR3: TGTGCCAGCAGCCCTGTCCCCTACAATGAGCAGTTCTTC.

V and J are TRBV3-1 and TRBJ1-1; 7 bases fit TRBD1. V trimming: 1 base; J trimming: 4 bases; junction bases outside the gene matches: 6. Germline lookup yields CDR1 LGHDT and CDR2 YNNKEL (reference sequence). The CDR3 runs to 15 residues. In nucleotides, the CDR3 is TGTGCCAGCAGCCAAGGGGTGGCAGGGGGCACTGAAGCTTTCTTT. It codes for CASSQGVAGGTEAFF.

The chain is built from TRBV7-9 and TRBJ2-1, with 9 nucleotides matching TRBD2. Germline trimming cut 6 bases from V and 8 bases from J; bases unmatched to any gene: 8. Germline-derived CDR1 and CDR2 are SEHNR and FQNEAQ (reference sequence). The CDR3 loop spans 14 amino acids. The CDR3 reads CASSSGTSRYEQFF. In DNA, the CDR3 is TGTGCCAGCAGTTCCGGGACTAGCAGATATGAGCAGTTCTTC.

This clonotype was picked up a small number of times. V usage is TRBV20-1 and J usage is TRBJ2-7; TRBD2 matches 7 bases. Trimming cost V 5 bases and J 5 bases; bases outside gene matches: 3. Germline loops: CDR1 DFQATT, CDR2 SNEGSKA (reference sequence). CDR3 length: 11 residues. DNA for the CDR3: TGCAGTGCTTCAGGACTAGACGAGCAGTACTTC. Protein: CSASGLDEQYF.

This clonotype was seen a few times. The chain joins TRBV12-3 or TRBV12-4 to TRBJ2-1; 10 bases are a match to TRBD2. The length of the CDR3 is 14 residues. After removal of 5 bases from V and 7 bases from J, the junction contained 5 bases not matched to a gene. The DNA for the CDR3 is TGTGCCAGCAGTGGGGCTAGCGGGAGAAATGAGCAGTTCTTC. It translates to CASSGASGRNEQFF.

This clonotype was observed a handful of times. This sequence joins TRBV7-9 and TRBJ2-4; D ambiguous. From germline, CDR1 is SEHNR and CDR2 FQNEAQ (reference sequence). The CDR3 has 13 residues. Trimming took 9 bases from V and 6 from J, leaving 15 bases between them. The chain's CDR3 is CASKGAFGNIQYF. CDR3 DNA sequence: TGTGCCAGTAAAGGAGCTTTCGGAAACATTCAGTACTTC.

This chain connects TRBV28 to TRBJ2-7; no clear D gene. Germline V CDR1 and CDR2: MDHEN, SYDVKM. The V end was cut by 3 bases, the J end by 4 bases, with 13 bases between. CDR3 length: 14 residues. The CDR3 DNA sequence: TGTGCCAGCAGTTTTACAAGGGCGGCGTACGAGCAGTACTTC. Its protein product is CASSFTRAAYEQYF. Supplemented by reference TRBV28 and TRBJ2-7, the full variable domain reads DVKVTQSSRYLVKRTGEKVFLECVQDMDHENMFWYRQDPGLGLRLIYFSYDVKMKEKGDIPEGYSVSREKKERFSLILESASTNQTSMYLCASSFTRAAYEQYFGPGTRLTVT.

This chain links TRBV20-1 with TRBJ2-3; no reliable D call. The CDR3 is 14 amino acids. Germline loops: CDR1 DFQATT, CDR2 SNEGSKA (reference sequence). Trimming left V 2 bases short and J 0 bases short, with 9 bases between. The CDR3 loop reads CSARQVPSTDTQYF. The CDR3 DNA reads as TGCAGTGCTAGACAGGTCCCTAGCACAGATACGCAGTATTTT.

Only a few counts were recorded for this clonotype. The V and J genes are TRBV24-1 and TRBJ2-2; possibly TRBD1 for D (6 bases). This CDR3 is 14 amino acids long. CDR1 is KGHDR, CDR2 SFDVKD, per germline. V was shortened by 4 bases and J by 6 bases, with 11 bases between the two germline ends. The CDR3 DNA sequence: TGTGCCACCAGTGACCCCGAGGGGGCCGGGGAGCTGTTTTTT. Translated: CATSDPEGAGELFF.

This clonotype was counted between two and nine times. The rearrangement uses TRBV7-3 and TRBJ2-2, with TRBD2 matching over 9 bases. J lost 5 bases, V lost 2 bases, and 6 bases had no gene match. CDR1 and CDR2 (germline): SGHTA, FQGTGA. This CDR3 is built from 16 residues. CDR3: CASSLGAGGRTGELFF. The CDR3 region has the DNA TGTGCCAGCAGCTTAGGAGCGGGAGGTCGTACCGGGGAGCTGTTTTTT.

This clonotype was observed a few times. The chain recombines TRBV15 with TRBJ2-3; weak D call: TRBD1 (5 bases). Germline CDR1 reads LNHNV; CDR2 reads YYDKDF (reference sequence). The CDR3 runs 16 residues. V was shortened by 0 bases and J by 2 bases, with 12 bases between the two germline ends. DNA of the CDR3: TGTGCCACCAGCAGAGATCAGGGATTGGCCACAGATACGCAGTATTTT. Protein sequence: CATSRDQGLATDTQYF.

The rearrangement links TRBV27 to TRBJ2-3; 15 bases match TRBD2. Germline CDR1 MNHEY, CDR2 SMNVEV (reference sequence). V shed 6 bases, J shed 6 bases, and the junction held 7 bases outside the gene matches. This CDR3 has 16 residues. Here the CDR3 reads CASRLGLAGGPDTQYF. The DNA for the CDR3 is TGTGCCAGCAGACTAGGACTAGCGGGAGGGCCGGATACGCAGTATTTT.

This clonotype was seen a handful of times. The CDR3 spells CASSLGQGRTDTQYF. Written as DNA, the CDR3 is TGTGCCAGCAGCTTAGGACAGGGGAGGACAGATACGCAGTATTTT. The V gene is TRBV7-2, the J gene TRBJ2-3, with 8 positions matching TRBD1. Trimming took 1 base from V and 3 from J; bases not matched to a gene: 3. Germline CDR1 is SGHTA and CDR2 is FQGNSA. The CDR3 totals 15 residues.

This sequence joins TRBV5-4 and TRBJ2-1; 14 bases are a match to TRBD2. The CDR3 consists of 19 residues. Unmatched junction bases numbered 10, after V lost 5 bases and J lost 0 bases. Germline V gene sequence: CDR1 SGHNT, CDR2 YYREEE (reference sequence). CDR3 region: CASRPGTSGRSSSYNEQFF. Here the CDR3 DNA reads TGTGCCAGCAGGCCCGGGACTAGCGGGAGATCTAGCTCCTACAATGAGCAGTTCTTC.

V gene TRBV27 combines with J gene TRBJ2-5; D unclear. From germline, CDR1 is MNHEY and CDR2 SMNVEV (reference sequence). Trimming took off 4 bases at V and 5 bases at J, with 17 bases between the two ends. This CDR3 region has 15 residues. The CDR3 DNA follows: TGTGCCAGCAGTTCTCGGCCCACCAATTGGGAGACCCAGTACTTC. Its translation: CASSSRPTNWETQYF.

This rearrangement joins TRBV20-1 to TRBJ2-7; 7 nucleotides align to TRBD2. Losses at the gene ends were 0 bases for V and 2 bases for J; bases not matched to a gene: 7. Germline-derived CDR1 and CDR2 are DFQATT and SNEGSKA (reference sequence). CDR3 length equals 15 residues. As DNA, the CDR3 is TGCAGTGCTAGAGAACGCGGGAGTTCAACCTACGAGCAGTACTTC. It yields the protein CSARERGSSTYEQYF.

V and J are TRBV12-3 or TRBV12-4 and TRBJ2-1, with D hard to call. The V end was cut by 3 bases, the J end by 0 bases, with 9 bases between. The CDR3 loop spans 15 amino acids. CDR3 sequence (DNA): TGTGCCAGCAGTTTTAGGGATCTCTCCTACAATGAGCAGTTCTTC. Amino acid sequence: CASSFRDLSYNEQFF.

The genes are TRBV7-2 and TRBJ2-5, with D tentatively TRBD1 or TRBD2 (5 bases each). Germline-derived CDR1 and CDR2 are SGHTA and FQGNSA. This CDR3 is built from 13 residues. The germline V and J ends were trimmed by 4 bases and 1 base, with 7 bases remaining between them. DNA of the CDR3: TGTGCCAGCAGCTCAGGGACCCAAGAGACCCAGTACTTC. This encodes CASSSGTQETQYF. The entire variable domain, with the rest obtained from reference TRBV7-2 and TRBJ2-5, is as follows: GAGVSQSPSNKVTEKGKDVELRCDPISGHTALYWYRQSLGQGLEFLIYFQGNSAPDKSGLPSDRFSAERTGGSVSTLTIQRTQQEDSAVYLCASSSGTQETQYFGPGTRLLVL.

This clonotype has a handful of counts. The chain has TRBV7-6 and TRBJ2-3; TRBD2 agrees at 7 bases. Unmatched junction bases numbered 13, after V lost 5 bases and J lost 2 bases. CDR1 is SGHVS, CDR2 FNYEAQ, per germline. This CDR3 has 17 residues. The CDR3, as DNA: TGTGCCAGCAGCCGGGAACTCGCGGGAGTTTCCACAGATACGCAGTATTTT. It is translated as CASSRELAGVSTDTQYF.

This clonotype was observed a few times. The V call is TRBV9, the J call TRBJ1-4; D might be TRBD1 (5 bases). The CDR3 is 14 residues long. Germline V CDR1 and CDR2: SGDLS, YYNGEE. Trimming took off 2 bases at V and 8 bases at J, with 13 bases between the two ends. The DNA of the CDR3 is TGTGCCAGCAGCGTTGACAGTTGGCCCGAAAAACTGTTTTTT. This codes for CASSVDSWPEKLFF.

This chain links TRBV11-2 with TRBJ1-2; D unclear. This CDR3 has 14 amino acids. CDR1 and CDR2 (germline): SGHAT, FQNNGV. The V end lost 10 bases, the J end lost 8 bases, and 23 bases lay between the germline ends. DNA for the CDR3: TGTGCCACCCACCCGCCGGATCTGGCTTGGGGCTACACCTTC. This codes for CATHPPDLAWGYTF.

This clonotype was observed a handful of times. The V and J genes are TRBV12-3 or TRBV12-4 and TRBJ1-6, with D uncertain. V was trimmed by 6 bases and J by 2 bases, leaving 5 bases between them. The CDR3 extends over 13 amino acids. CDR3 bases: TGTGCCAGCAGCAAGACCTATAATTCACCCCTCCACTTT. It is translated as CASSKTYNSPLHF.

This clonotype turned up a few times. The rearrangement links TRBV4-1 to TRBJ2-1; D is unclear. The CDR3 is made up of 14 amino acids. Germline CDR1 MGHRA, CDR2 YSYEKL. With 1 base removed from V and 2 bases from J, the gap between germline ends came to 6 bases. For the CDR3, the DNA is TGCGCCAGCAGCCAAGCGGGTCCCTACAATGAGCAGTTCTTC. It codes for CASSQAGPYNEQFF.

A few counts support this clonotype. The DNA is left out, because the CDR3 cannot be placed on it with certainty; the CDR3 is given as TCRdb lists it. The chain couples TRBV7-9 to TRBJ2-7; no check of the table's D call, TRBD1, against the DNA was made. In germline, CDR1 is SEHNR, CDR2 FQNEAQ (reference sequence). The CDR3 extends over 15 residues, inclusive of both ends. The CDR3 loop reads CASSTFGAGSYEQYF.

The chain has TRBV12-3 or TRBV12-4 and TRBJ1-1; no definite D call. V gave up 2 bases and J gave up 0 bases, with 10 bases separating them. The CDR3 sequence is 15 residues long. CDR3 amino acids: CASSLTGRVNTEAFF. CDR3 sequence (DNA): TGTGCCAGCAGTTTAACGGGCCGGGTGAACACTGAAGCTTTCTTT.

In this sample, this clonotype turned up a few times. V is TRBV20-1 and J is TRBJ2-7; 10 bases match TRBD1. Germline-derived CDR1 and CDR2 are DFQATT and SNEGSKA (reference sequence). V lost 6 bases, J lost 5 bases, and 4 bases stayed unmatched. CDR3 size: 12 residues. The CDR3 DNA reads TGCAGTGCGGACAGGGGGAGGGACGAGCAGTACTTC. This gives the protein CSADRGRDEQYF.

This clonotype was seen only a few times. V usage is TRBV28 and J usage is TRBJ2-5; no reliable D call. The CDR3 has 13 amino acids. Trimming cost V 7 bases and J 1 base, with 10 bases left between them. Germline V gene data show CDR1 as MDHEN and CDR2 as SYDVKM. The CDR3: CASNRNLQETQYF. The CDR3 coding sequence is TGTGCCAGCAATCGGAATCTCCAAGAGACCCAGTACTTC.

A few counts support this clonotype. This chain joins TRBV5-1 and TRBJ1-1, with D perhaps matching TRBD1 (5 bases). The CDR3 loop spans 17 amino acids. Trimming removed 3 bases from V and 1 base from J, with 19 bases in between. Germline CDR1 is SGHRS and CDR2 is YFSETQ. The CDR3 spells CASSWTRVRQPNTEAFF. The CDR3 DNA reads as TGCGCCAGCAGCTGGACAAGGGTCCGGCAGCCGAACACTGAAGCTTTCTTT.

The chain carries TRBV5-1 and TRBJ2-5; a possible D gene is TRBD1 (5 bases). V was trimmed by 0 bases and J by 5 bases, leaving 11 bases between them. Germline-derived CDR1 and CDR2 are SGHRS and YFSETQ. The CDR3 extends over 14 amino acids. In DNA, the CDR3 is TGCGCCAGCAGCTTGGCAGGGAAAACGGAGACCCAGTACTTC. Protein sequence: CASSLAGKTETQYF.